The rows below give T cell receptor beta chains drawn from one sample of a study of identical twins. MiXCR was run by TCRdb on the 5' RACE reads, yielding one entry per CDR3 protein. The table lists around 340,000 distinct CDR3 sequences, about 9% of them singletons, with about 9.1% in the top ten. Sequencing was carried out using naive T cells sorted from blood. The receptors here all came from a woman in her fifties or sixties in good health. The CDR3 runs from the conserved cysteine through the conserved F or W. D genes are given only for firm matches. Some rows have no size entry. The others give once, few or many, or a class for an expanded clone.

clone_size j_call v_call d_call cdr3_nt cdr3_aa
few TRBJ2-7 TRBV29-1 TRBD1 TGCAGCGTTGACGACAGGGGCGAGGAGCAGTACTTC CSVDDRGEEQYF
few TRBJ2-3 TRBV2 - TGTGCCAGCAGTGAGGCAGCGAGTGGTACGCAGTATTTT CASSEAASGTQYF
many TRBJ1-5 TRBV12-3/TRBV12-4 - TGTGCCAGCAGCCCCGTCCTATCGAGCAATCAGCCCCAGCATTTT CASSPVLSSNQPQHF
few TRBJ2-3 TRBV12-3/TRBV12-4 TRBD2 TGTGCCAGCAGGCCCCGGACTAGGACAGATACGCAGTATTTT CASRPRTRTDTQYF
- TRBJ2-1 TRBV20-1 - TGCAGTGCTAGACAAACTGCGCGCAATGACCAGTTCTTC CSARQTARNDQFF
- TRBJ2-1 TRBV29-1 - TGCAGCGTCCCAGTTTTCTCCTACAATGAGCAGTTCTTC CSVPVFSYNEQFF
many TRBJ2-3 TRBV12-3/TRBV12-4 - TGCGCCAGCAGCTTGGAAGATACGCAGTATTTT CASSLEDTQYF
many TRBJ2-7 TRBV5-1 TRBD2 TGCGCCAGCAGCTTCACTAGCGGGAGTGACGAGCAGTACTTC CASSFTSGSDEQYF
many TRBJ1-1 TRBV5-1 TRBD1 TGCGCCAGCAGCCGGCGGGACAGGGGATCCCTGGCGGATCTTGAAGCTTTCTTT CASSRRDRGSLADLEAFF
few TRBJ2-1 TRBV12-3/TRBV12-4 - TGTGCCAGCAGTTTGGACAGCGACAATGAGCAGTTCTTC CASSLDSDNEQFF
- TRBJ2-7 TRBV6-2/TRBV6-3 TRBD2 TGTGCCAGCAGTTACGTGGGAGGGCCGAGTGGGGAGCAGTACTTC CASSYVGGPSGEQYF
many TRBJ1-3 TRBV5-1 - TGCGCCAGCAAACCGATCTCTGGAAACACCATATATTTT CASKPISGNTIYF
many TRBJ1-1 TRBV5-1 - TGCGCCAGCAAACGGACCGGGAACACTGAAGCTTTCTTT CASKRTGNTEAFF
- TRBJ2-3 TRBV24-1 - TGTGCCACCAGTGATCCCAGGGATGTAACAGATACGCAGTATTTT CATSDPRDVTDTQYF
few TRBJ2-1 TRBV12-3/TRBV12-4 - TGTGCCAGCAGTTTTTTCGGGGCAGGGAATGAGCAGTTCTTC CASSFFGAGNEQFF
- TRBJ1-1 TRBV12-3/TRBV12-4 TRBD1 TGTGCCAGCAGCTTGACAGGGTCAGCTGAAGCTTTCTTT CASSLTGSAEAFF
many TRBJ1-5 TRBV20-1 - TGCAGTGCTAGAGAAACTAAGGGCTTCAATCAGCCCCAGCATTTT CSARETKGFNQPQHF
few TRBJ2-3 TRBV7-9 TRBD2 TGTGCCAGCAGCTTCACAACGGGACTAGCGGGAGGAGATACGCAGTATTTT CASSFTTGLAGGDTQYF
few TRBJ2-4 TRBV20-1 - TGCAGTGCTAGAGGTGGGCTAGCCAAAAACATTCAGTACTTC CSARGGLAKNIQYF
few TRBJ2-1 TRBV12-3/TRBV12-4 TRBD2 TGTGCCAGCAGCCTGACTAGCGGGACAGGGGAGCAGTTCTTC CASSLTSGTGEQFF
many TRBJ2-7 TRBV29-1 - TGCAGCGTGATGCTGACAGCTTACGAGCAGTACTTC CSVMLTAYEQYF
- TRBJ2-1 TRBV5-1 - TGCGCCAGCAGCTTGCCCCGGACAGGGGCGAGGACTAGCGGTGGCTCCTACAATGAGCAGTTCTTC CASSLPRTGARTSGGSYNEQFF
- TRBJ2-1 TRBV7-2 - TGTGCCAGCAGCGCCCTCCTCAGCAATGAGCAGTTCTTC CASSALLSNEQFF
- TRBJ2-5 TRBV7-2 TRBD2 TGTGCCAGCAGCTTACGCGGGAGTTGGGAGACCCAGTACTTC CASSLRGSWETQYF
few TRBJ2-7 TRBV3-1 TRBD2 TGTGCCAGCAGCCAGTCGGGAGGGCCGGGGGAGCAGTACTTC CASSQSGGPGEQYF
- TRBJ2-2 TRBV11-3 TRBD2 TGTGCCAGCACCCTCCGACTAGCGGGAGTCCACGGGGAGCTGTTTTTT CASTLRLAGVHGELFF
- TRBJ2-1 TRBV30 TRBD1 TGTGCCTGGAAATGGACAGGGGCACACAATGAGCAGTTCTTC CAWKWTGAHNEQFF
- TRBJ1-1 TRBV30 - TGTGCCGGGGGATTTACAGAAGCTTTCTTT CAGGFTEAFF
many TRBJ2-1 TRBV6-5 TRBD1 TGTGCCAGCAGCCGGCGACAGGGGAATGAGCAGTTCTTC CASSRRQGNEQFF
many TRBJ2-1 TRBV9 TRBD2 TGTGCCAGCAGCGTAGGGACTAGCGGGTACAATGAGCAGTTCTTC CASSVGTSGYNEQFF
many TRBJ2-5 TRBV10-3 - TGTGCCATCTCCCAACAGGAGGAAGAGACCCAGTACTTC CAISQQEEETQYF
many TRBJ2-1 TRBV5-1 TRBD2 TGCGCCAGCAGCGCCGCGGGGACTAGCGTAAATGAGCAGTTCTTC CASSAAGTSVNEQFF
- TRBJ2-1 TRBV29-1 - TGCAGCGCCAAGTGGGGGCTGGACAATGAGCAGTTCTTC CSAKWGLDNEQFF
many TRBJ1-2 TRBV6-5 TRBD1 TGTGCCAGCAGTCAGAGGGGAGACAGGGAATATGGCTACACCTTC CASSQRGDREYGYTF
- TRBJ2-5 TRBV20-1 TRBD2 TGCAGTGCTACAGGGACTAGCACAGAGACCCAGTACTTC CSATGTSTETQYF
few TRBJ2-1 TRBV10-2 - TGCGCCAGCAGTGAATTAGATGCCCGATTCTTC CASSELDARFF
few TRBJ2-1 TRBV12-3/TRBV12-4 TRBD1 TGTGCCAGCACCCAGGGGGCCTTCTCCCCGGTCAATGAGCAGTTCTTC CASTQGAFSPVNEQFF
many TRBJ2-1 TRBV20-1 - TGCAGTGCTAGAGATCGCGGGACGGGCAATGAGCAGTTCTTC CSARDRGTGNEQFF
- TRBJ1-4 TRBV25-1 TRBD1 TGTGCCAGCAGTCCCGACAGGGGGCGCTTTAATGAAAAACTGTTTTTT CASSPDRGRFNEKLFF
- TRBJ2-5 TRBV12-3/TRBV12-4 TRBD1 TGTGCCAGCAGTCACAGGGGATTACCGGAGACCCAGTACTTC CASSHRGLPETQYF
- TRBJ2-3 TRBV6-5 - TGTGCCAGCAGTTACGGCGCGGGAAGCACAGATACGCAGTATTTT CASSYGAGSTDTQYF
- TRBJ1-2 TRBV28 - TGTGCCAGCAGTTTTCTCTATGGCTACACCTTC CASSFLYGYTF
- TRBJ2-5 TRBV18 - TGTGCCAGCTCACCACCCCGGACTTCCCAAGAGACCCAGTACTTC CASSPPRTSQETQYF
few TRBJ2-5 TRBV12-3/TRBV12-4 - TGTGCCAGCAGTCTCACCGTTCCAGGGGAGGGAGAGACCCAGTACTTC CASSLTVPGEGETQYF
few TRBJ2-5 TRBV3-1 - TGTGCCAGCAGCCAAGTTCCTAGCAGGGAGACCCAGTACTTC CASSQVPSRETQYF
few TRBJ2-1 TRBV7-8 - TGTGCCAGCAGCTTCGGGAGGCAGAGGGGGAGTGAGCAGTTCTTC CASSFGRQRGSEQFF
many TRBJ2-1 TRBV7-9 TRBD2 TGTGCCAGCAGCTTCGGATTAGCGGGAGGGGACAATGAGCAGTTCTTC CASSFGLAGGDNEQFF
many TRBJ2-1 TRBV20-1 TRBD1 TGCAGTGCTCGCAGAACCGGGACAGGGGGAAATAATGAGCAGTTCTTC CSARRTGTGGNNEQFF
few TRBJ2-2 TRBV5-1 - TGCGCCAGCAGCCAGCCCCGGGGAGTGAACACCGGGGAGCTGTTTTTT CASSQPRGVNTGELFF
few TRBJ2-1 TRBV11-2 - TGTGCCAGCAGCATAAACCGGGACACCGAGCAGTTCTTC CASSINRDTEQFF
- TRBJ2-5 TRBV10-3 - TGTGCCATTAGTCGGGGCCTCCTGAACCAAGAGACCCAGTACTTC CAISRGLLNQETQYF
- TRBJ1-2 TRBV7-9 - TGTGCCAGCAGCTTAGATCCGGGGTTAGGTGGCTACACCTTC CASSLDPGLGGYTF
- TRBJ2-1 TRBV7-8 TRBD2 TGTGCCAGCAGCTTAGCGAGGCCCGGGACTAGCCTCGATGAGCAGTTCTTC CASSLARPGTSLDEQFF
few TRBJ2-1 TRBV7-6 TRBD2 TGTGCCAGCAGCTTAGTTTCTCTAGCGGGAGTGGGGGCCGTCAATGAGCAGTTCTTC CASSLVSLAGVGAVNEQFF
few TRBJ2-1 TRBV5-1 TRBD2 TGCGCCAGCAGCTTGCCTAGCGGGGATAGAACGGAGTTCTTC CASSLPSGDRTEFF
many TRBJ2-5 TRBV20-1 - TGCAGTGCTAGAGTAAACCAAGAGACCCAGTACTTC CSARVNQETQYF
few TRBJ1-2 TRBV24-1 - TGTGCCACCAGTGCGGGTACCGATGGCTACACCTTC CATSAGTDGYTF
few TRBJ2-7 TRBV7-7 - TGTGCTAGCAGCTTAACAGAATCGGGGGAGCAGTACTTC CASSLTESGEQYF
few TRBJ1-1 TRBV6-5 TRBD1 TGTGCCAGCAAGGACAGGGTAATCACTGAAGCTTTCTTT CASKDRVITEAFF